Listed here are 9 T cell receptor beta chains from one sample, sequenced in a study of blood T cell repertoires in COVID-19. TCRdb keeps only in-frame clones here, not all; method: immunoSEQ multiplex PCR. The sample records approximately 170,000 clones, about 80% being singletons. Sequenced material: peripheral blood. The receptors shown here come from a woman older than 75 with acute or convalescent COVID-19.

This chain connects TRBV15 to TRBJ1-6; D gene unclear. CDR1 and CDR2 (germline): LNHNV, YYDKDF (reference sequence). The length of the CDR3 is 14 residues. Deletions cut 4 bases from V and 7 bases from J, with 11 bases between. Here the CDR3 reads CATSIVPINSPLHF. The CDR3 DNA is TGTGCCACCAGCATAGTACCAATAAATTCACCCCTCCACTTT.

The gene calls are TRBV3-1 (or the pseudogene TRBV3-2) and TRBJ1-1; 7 nucleotides line up with TRBD1. The germline V gene encodes CDR1 LGHDT and CDR2 YNNKEL (reference sequence). V was pared by 0 bases and J by 10 bases, with 5 bases of the junction left unmatched. The CDR3 spans 13 residues. The CDR3 DNA reads TGTGCCAGCAGCCAAGATCTGAGACAGGGAGCTTTCTTT. Translating it yields CASSQDLRQGAFF.

V usage is TRBV18 and J usage is TRBJ1-5; D gene uncertain. The CDR3 runs 16 residues. The V gene's germline CDR1 is KGHSH and CDR2 LQKENI. V lost 2 bases and J 0 bases, leaving 11 bases between the germline ends. CDR3 loop: CASSPTGSNSNQPQHF. Written as DNA, the CDR3 is TGTGCCAGCTCACCAACCGGGAGCAATAGCAATCAGCCCCAGCATTTT.

V gene TRBV5-6 combines with J gene TRBJ2-3, with TRBD2 matching 9 bases. Germline CDR1 SGHDT, CDR2 YYEEEE. Trimming removed 3 bases from V and 3 bases from J; junction bases left unmatched: 8. The CDR3 length is 16 residues. The CDR3 DNA reads as TGTGCCAGCAGCTCCGCCGTTAGCGGGAGTACAGATACGCAGTATTTT. Translating it yields CASSSAVSGSTDTQYF.

V usage is TRBV7-9 and J usage is TRBJ2-1, with 9 bases matching TRBD2. This CDR3 has 16 residues. In germline, CDR1 is SEHNR, CDR2 FQNEAQ (reference sequence). V trimming: 1 base; J trimming: 5 bases; junction bases outside the gene matches: 6. The DNA for the CDR3 is TGTGCCAGCAGCTTAGAAGGTAGCGGGGGAGACAATGAGCAGTTCTTC. This sequence encodes CASSLEGSGGDNEQFF.

The chain is built from TRBV19 and TRBJ2-4; 8 bases line up with TRBD1. The CDR3 extends over 17 amino acids. Germline V gives CDR1 LNHDA, CDR2 SQIVND (reference sequence). The trim removed 3 bases at V and 9 bases at J, leaving 16 bases unmatched. DNA for the CDR3: TGTGCCAGTAGTATGAAAATCGGACAGGGCTCGGTTACCATTCAGTACTTC. As protein: CASSMKIGQGSVTIQYF.

The chain recombines TRBV29-1 with TRBJ1-5; D perhaps matches TRBD1 (6 bases). This CDR3 contains 13 residues. With 4 bases removed from V and 6 bases from J, the gap between germline ends came to 13 bases. Germline V CDR1 and CDR2: SQVTM, ANQGSEA. DNA of the CDR3: TGCAGCGTTGCGGGGGGGGCTTCTCAGCCCCAGCATTTT. Protein product: CSVAGGASQPQHF.

The chain recombines TRBV6-1 with TRBJ2-2; 8 bases match TRBD2. CDR1 is MNHNS and CDR2 is SASEGT in the germline V gene. The length of the CDR3 is 16 residues. The V and J ends lost 6 bases and 9 bases, in that order; junction bases with no gene match: 15. DNA for the CDR3: TGTGCCAGCAGCGAACGGCTCGGGAGGGCCCATAGGGAGCTGTTTTTT. Translated, it gives CASSERLGRAHRELFF.

The V and J genes are TRBV3-1 (or the pseudogene TRBV3-2) and TRBJ1-1, with D possibly TRBD1 on 6 matching bases. Looked up from germline, CDR1 is LGHDT and CDR2 is YNNKEL (reference sequence). The V gene lost 2 bases and the J gene lost 8 bases, with 15 bases spanning the gap. The CDR3 runs 14 residues. The CDR3 DNA follows: TGTGCCAGCAGCCAAACGGACAGCGACATAGAAGCTTTCTTT. Amino acids: CASSQTDSDIEAFF.